The rows below give T cell receptor beta chains drawn from one sample of a study of technical replicates of blood from several donors. Method: immunoSEQ multiplex PCR; TCRdb's copy keeps in-frame clones and lacks some. The sample has around 83,000 clones, around 94% seen once; the top ten hold about 0.23%. Sequenced input: T cells isolated from PBMCs. The receptors were sampled from a human donor in good health. Both conserved end residues are trimmed from each CDR3. Rows may omit the clone size; those that give it use once, few, many or a size class.

j_call	v_call	clone_size	cdr3_aa
TRBJ2-5	TRBV7-9	.	ASSFTSEGTQY
TRBJ1-1	TRBV2	few	ASSLRGNTEAF
TRBJ2-7	TRBV4-1	few	ASSQDVQGPLTYEQY
TRBJ2-5	TRBV6-1	once	ASRGSGGTGETQY
TRBJ2-2	TRBV7-3	.	ASSLFSGENTGELF
TRBJ2-5	TRBV9	.	ASSDAPGLVWETQY
TRBJ1-2	TRBV11-3	.	ASSPGTGSGYT
TRBJ2-3	TRBV10-3	.	AIRGEVQGTDTQY
TRBJ1-1	TRBV19	.	ARKRRTTGAGLDTEAF
TRBJ2-2	TRBV18	.	ASSPPSGSPGELF
TRBJ1-1	TRBV30	.	AWSGALNTEAF
TRBJ2-1	TRBV4-1	.	ASSQIIGVYYNEQF
TRBJ1-1	TRBV15	.	ATSNPGQNTEAF
TRBJ1-2	TRBV2	.	ATRAPSNYGYT
TRBJ1-2	TRBV28	.	ASSLRGTGRVYGYT
TRBJ2-1	TRBV5-1	.	ASSFRGTRGEQF
TRBJ2-3	TRBV13	.	ASTKGGPSDTQY
TRBJ2-7	TRBV4-2	once	ASSQGPVTYEQY
TRBJ2-6	TRBV4-1	.	ASSQRQGLGGANVLT
TRBJ2-7	TRBV14	.	ASLPAPTGKTYEQY
TRBJ2-5	TRBV7-8	.	ASSDRGREAATRETQY
TRBJ2-7	TRBV25-1	.	ASSESGQLTYEQY
TRBJ1-2	TRBV6-1	.	ASSSSAGVHGYT
TRBJ2-7	TRBV6-1	.	ASSGAFTYEQY
TRBJ2-1	TRBV5-6	.	ASSDDLRDRVMANEQF
TRBJ2-7	TRBV30	.	AWRVAGGSYEQY
TRBJ2-7	TRBV4-1	.	ASSQQDRGLDEQY
TRBJ1-5	TRBV2	.	ASMGQLNQPQH
TRBJ1-1	TRBV12-5	few	ASGLPRRRDTEAF
TRBJ2-5	TRBV10-3	.	AISEGGRGRETQY
TRBJ2-5	TRBV5-1	.	ASSDLTGGMGRETQY
TRBJ2-3	TRBV6-6	.	ASSSSPGQGAY
.	TRBV25-1	.	ASSRGLAGAYEQY
TRBJ1-4	TRBV1	few	TSSPDAGSTNEKLF
TRBJ2-1	TRBV5-1	.	ASSSEQGSVQF
TRBJ1-5	TRBV7-8	.	ASSLGAGGNQPQH
TRBJ2-7	TRBV9	.	ASLTGSPYEQY